A single sample is the source of the 20 T cell receptor beta chains below, sequenced in a study of blood T cell repertoires in COVID-19. Here immunoSEQ multiplex PCR was the method, and the copy in TCRdb shows in-frame clones only, minus some. The repertoire holds around 110,000 clones, with more than 70% as singletons. Sequencing was done on a sample of peripheral blood. The receptor set was obtained from a human donor in a cohort sampled during active COVID-19.

This chain links TRBV7-2 with TRBJ1-1; 9 positions match TRBD1. There are 14 residues in the CDR3. Germline V CDR1 and CDR2: SGHTA, FQGNSA. V gave up 4 bases and J gave up 7 bases; unmatched junction bases: 7. The CDR3 protein is CASSSGQGTIEAFF. CDR3 nucleotides: TGTGCCAGCAGCTCGGGACAGGGAACCATTGAAGCTTTCTTT.

The chain carries TRBV5-8 and TRBJ1-1, with a tentative D call TRBD1 (6 bases). CDR3 length: 18 residues. Trimming stripped 3 bases from V and 5 bases from J, with 26 bases between. CDR1 is SGHTS and CDR2 is YDEGEE in the germline V gene. This CDR3 is CASSYDYGSRGFRTEAFF. The CDR3 DNA sequence: TGTGCCAGCAGCTACGACTACGGTAGCAGGGGTTTTCGAACTGAAGCTTTCTTT. The full variable domain, in which reference TRBV5-8 and TRBJ1-1 provide the parts outside the CDR3, is EAGVTQSPTHLIKTRGQQATLRCSPISGHTSVYWYQQALGLGLQFLLWYDEGEERNRGNFPPRFSGRQFPNYSSELNVNALELEDSALYLCASSYDYGSRGFRTEAFFGQGTRLTVV.

The chain links TRBV3-1 (or the pseudogene TRBV3-2) to TRBJ2-7; D not resolved. The CDR3 contains 13 residues. CDR1 and CDR2 from the germline V gene are LGHDT and YNNKEL (reference sequence). The germline V and J ends were trimmed by 8 bases and 6 bases, with 17 bases remaining between them. CDR3 nucleotides: TGTGCCAGCTCCCCGGCGGCAACGGGCGAGCAGTACGTC. Translated: CASSPAATGEQYV.

The chain carries TRBV28 and TRBJ1-5; no firm D call. The CDR3 has 12 residues. Trimming pared 4 bases from V and 4 bases from J, leaving 5 bases between. CDR1 is MDHEN and CDR2 is SYDVKM in the germline V gene. CDR3: CASSSGNQPQHF. CDR3 nucleotide sequence: TGTGCCAGCAGTTCGGGAAATCAGCCCCAGCATTTT.

The chain recombines TRBV3-1 (or the pseudogene TRBV3-2) with TRBJ2-3; a weak D match, TRBD2 (6 bases). CDR1 and CDR2 (germline): LGHDT, YNNKEL (reference sequence). The CDR3 has 13 residues. V was trimmed by 8 bases and J by 0 bases, leaving 9 bases between them. The CDR3 region is CASGGMSTDTQYF. CDR3 bases: TGTGCCAGCGGGGGGATGAGCACAGATACGCAGTATTTT.

The genes are TRBV15 and TRBJ2-7; maybe TRBD2 (5 bases). V shed 7 bases and J shed 2 bases, with 12 bases lying between them. The CDR3 length is 13 residues. The V gene's germline CDR1 is LNHNV and CDR2 YYDKDF (reference sequence). CDR3 nucleotides: TGTGCCACCAACAATCGGGATACCTACGAGCAGTACTTC. As protein: CATNNRDTYEQYF.

The genes are TRBV6-5 and TRBJ2-5, with D possibly matching TRBD2 (5 bases). V lost 6 bases, J lost 4 bases, and 18 bases lay in between. The CDR3 runs 15 residues. Germline V gives CDR1 MNHEY, CDR2 SVGAGI. This CDR3 reads CASRAHGGSPETQYF. CDR3 in DNA: TGTGCCAGCAGAGCCCACGGTGGGAGCCCAGAGACCCAGTACTTC.

The V gene is TRBV27, the J gene TRBJ2-7; 7 positions match TRBD2. This CDR3 has 14 residues. The trim removed 6 bases at V and 0 bases at J, leaving 5 bases unmatched. Germline-derived CDR1 and CDR2 are MNHEY and SMNVEV (reference sequence). DNA for the CDR3: TGTGCCAGCAGCATACTAGCGACCTCCTACGAGCAGTACTTC. This translates into CASSILATSYEQYF.

The chain has TRBV2 and TRBJ1-6, with D possibly matching TRBD1 (6 bases). V was cut by 1 base and J by 8 bases, with 12 bases left in between. Per the germline V gene, CDR1 is SNHLY and CDR2 is FYNNEI. CDR3 length: 15 residues. The DNA of the CDR3 is TGTGCCAGCAGTGAAGAGCAGGGGACGGATTCACCCCTCCACTTT. This translates into CASSEEQGTDSPLHF.

The chain links TRBV28 to TRBJ1-4; D remains unclear. This CDR3 has 16 amino acids. The germline V and J ends were trimmed by 5 bases and 8 bases, with 21 bases remaining between them. Germline assignment: CDR1 MDHEN and CDR2 SYDVKM. The CDR3 sequence: CASSKTIGVTGEKLFF. CDR3 coding DNA: TGTGCCAGCAGTAAAACCATAGGAGTTACGGGGGAAAAACTGTTTTTT.

The V call is TRBV6-5, the J call TRBJ2-3; 10 positions match TRBD2. V lost 2 bases to trimming and J lost 4 bases; unmatched junction nucleotides: 6. CDR1 and CDR2 from the germline V gene are MNHEY and SVGAGI. CDR3 length equals 16 residues. The CDR3 DNA reads TGTGCCAGCAGTTACCGACTAGCGGGTCCTGCAGATACGCAGTATTTT. Residues: CASSYRLAGPADTQYF.

The V and J genes are TRBV3-1 (or the pseudogene TRBV3-2) and TRBJ2-3, with D possibly matching TRBD1 (5 bases). The CDR3 has 16 residues. The germline V gene encodes CDR1 LGHDT and CDR2 YNNKEL (reference sequence). V was clipped by 3 bases and J by 8 bases, with 21 bases between them. In DNA form, the CDR3 reads TGTGCCAGCAGCCAGCAGAGTTTTTTACAGGCAGTTACGCAGTATTTT. Its translation is CASSQQSFLQAVTQYF.

The rearrangement uses TRBV27 and TRBJ2-3; a possible D gene is TRBD1 (6 bases). The length of the CDR3 is 13 residues. Trimming shortened V by 3 bases and J by 3 bases, and 7 bases separated the two germline ends. Germline lookup yields CDR1 MNHEY and CDR2 SMNVEV (reference sequence). CDR3 coding DNA: TGTGCCAGCAGTTTGGGGGCAACAGATACGCAGTATTTT. Encoded protein: CASSLGATDTQYF.

This clone was counted a single time. The chain employs TRBV10-3 and TRBJ2-1; TRBD2 matches 8 bases. CDR3 length: 16 amino acids. The junction had 7 bases not matched to a gene; V was cut back by 0 bases and J by 6 bases. CDR1 is ENHRY and CDR2 is SYGVKD in the germline V gene. The CDR3 spells CAISESWLAGINEQFF. The CDR3 coding sequence is TGTGCCATCAGTGAGTCGTGGCTAGCGGGCATCAATGAGCAGTTCTTC.

This clone was detected a few times. The chain joins TRBV4-2 to TRBJ1-6, with TRBD1 matching 8 bases. The V segment lost 0 bases and the J segment 7 bases; nucleotides outside the gene matches: 5. Germline V lookup: CDR1 LGHNA, CDR2 YNFKEQ. This CDR3 spans 16 amino acids. CDR3 region: CASSQELTGVNSPLHF. The CDR3 nucleotides read TGTGCCAGCAGCCAAGAGCTGACAGGGGTAAATTCACCCCTCCACTTT.

This chain uses TRBV7-3 with TRBJ2-3, with 12 bases identical to TRBD2. With 4 bases clipped from V and 7 bases from J, the junction kept 9 bases outside the gene matches. The CDR3 is 16 amino acids. Germline V gives CDR1 SGHTA, CDR2 FQGTGA. CDR3 amino acids: CASSSGTSGLGNTQYF. The CDR3, as DNA: TGTGCCAGCAGCTCGGGGACTAGCGGGCTGGGAAATACGCAGTATTTT.

The genes are TRBV19 and TRBJ1-4, with 7 bases that match TRBD1. Germline trimming cut 5 bases from V and 0 bases from J; bases unmatched to any gene: 0. Germline V gene lookup returns CDR1 LNHDA and CDR2 SQIVND (reference sequence). This CDR3 has 14 amino acids. In nucleotides, the CDR3 is TGTGCCAGTAGTGGACAGGCAACTAATGAAAAACTGTTTTTT. Amino acids: CASSGQATNEKLFF.

The CDR3 here is CASSLTGTGTGGFSGELFF. The CDR3, as DNA: TGTGCCAGCAGTTTAACCGGAACCGGGACAGGGGGCTTCTCCGGGGAGCTGTTTTTT. V is TRBV6-2 or TRBV6-3 and J is TRBJ2-2, with 12 bases fitting TRBD1. Trimming took 4 bases from V and 6 from J; bases not matched to a gene: 15. CDR3 length: 19 residues. Germline-derived CDR1 and CDR2 are MNHEY and SVGEGT.

This clone was counted a single time. This chain uses TRBV5-6 with TRBJ1-3, with D hard to call. This CDR3 is built from 15 residues. The V gene lost 2 bases and the J gene lost 7 bases, with 16 bases spanning the gap. Germline-derived CDR1 and CDR2 are SGHDT and YYEEEE. CDR3 sequence reads: CASSLAYSEWNTIYF. The CDR3 DNA sequence: TGTGCCAGCAGCTTAGCCTACTCCGAATGGAACACCATATATTTT.

This clone came up a few times. This chain joins TRBV25-1 and TRBJ1-1; 8 bases line up with TRBD1. The V gene end was trimmed by 2 bases and the J gene end by 10 bases; junction bases not matched to a gene: 3. This CDR3 contains 12 residues. CDR1 and CDR2 (germline): MGHDK, SYGVNS. This CDR3 is CASSERRGLAFF. The CDR3 nucleotides read TGTGCCAGCAGTGAACGCAGGGGGCTAGCTTTCTTT. Combining the CDR3 with reference TRBV25-1 and TRBJ1-1 gives the whole variable domain EADIYQTPRYLVIGTGKKITLECSQTMGHDKMYWYQQDPGMELHLIHYSYGVNSTEKGDLSSESTVSRIRTEHFPLTLESARPSHTSQYLCASSERRGLAFFGQGTRLTVV.